This TCR beta chain is from a study of PD-1 blockade in classical Hodgkin lymphoma. The germline CDR1 and CDR2 sequences are MNHNS and SASEGT. The CDR3 has 14 amino acids. V gave up 7 bases and J gave up 8 bases, with 18 bases separating them. The time point is: cycle 4 day 1 (C4D1), after 6 weeks of nivolumab. Exposure to brentuximab vedotin varied, and each patient had relapsed following autologous stem cell transplantation. CD4+ T cells were purified from thawed PBMCs by magnetic negative selection. This table comes from immunoSEQ multiplex PCR, and its TCRdb copy is limited to in-frame clones, with some not included. The sample has about 18,000 clones, around 70% seen once.

The sample consisted of CD4+ T cells from blood, taken before the fourth cycle of nivolumab. This clonotype was obtained from a human donor with classical Hodgkin lymphoma. The chain uses TRBV6-1 and TRBJ2-1; no reliable D call. This CDR3 is CASNRPLSPHEQFF. CDR3 in DNA: TGTGCCAGCAATAGGCCCCTTTCCCCCCATGAGCAGTTCTTC.